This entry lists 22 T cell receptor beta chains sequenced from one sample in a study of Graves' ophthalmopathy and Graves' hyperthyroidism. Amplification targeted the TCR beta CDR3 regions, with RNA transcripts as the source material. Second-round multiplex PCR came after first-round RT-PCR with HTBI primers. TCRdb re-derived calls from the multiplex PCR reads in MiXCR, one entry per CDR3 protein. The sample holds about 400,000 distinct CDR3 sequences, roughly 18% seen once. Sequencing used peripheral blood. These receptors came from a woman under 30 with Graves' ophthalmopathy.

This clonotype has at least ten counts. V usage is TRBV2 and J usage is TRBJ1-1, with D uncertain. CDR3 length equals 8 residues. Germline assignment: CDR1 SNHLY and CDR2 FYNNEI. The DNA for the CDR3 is TGTGCACGTGGGGAAGCTTTCTTT. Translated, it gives CARGEAFF.

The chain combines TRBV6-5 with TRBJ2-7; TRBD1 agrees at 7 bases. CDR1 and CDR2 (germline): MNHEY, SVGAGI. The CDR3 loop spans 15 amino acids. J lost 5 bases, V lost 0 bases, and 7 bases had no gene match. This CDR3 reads CASSYSSQGVHEQYF. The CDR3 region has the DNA TGTGCCAGCAGTTACTCGTCCCAGGGGGTCCACGAGCAGTACTTC.

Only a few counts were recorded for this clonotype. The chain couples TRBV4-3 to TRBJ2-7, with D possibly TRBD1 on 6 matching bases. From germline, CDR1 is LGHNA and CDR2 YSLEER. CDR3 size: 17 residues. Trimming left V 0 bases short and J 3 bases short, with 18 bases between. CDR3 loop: CASSQEPAGTPHYEQYF. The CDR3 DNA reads TGCGCCAGCAGCCAAGAGCCTGCCGGGACACCTCACTACGAGCAGTACTTC.

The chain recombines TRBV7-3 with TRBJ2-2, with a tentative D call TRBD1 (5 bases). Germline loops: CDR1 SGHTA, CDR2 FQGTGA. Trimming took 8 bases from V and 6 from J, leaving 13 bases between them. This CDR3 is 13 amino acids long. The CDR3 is CASSHWGSGELFF. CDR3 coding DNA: TGTGCCAGCTCCCACTGGGGCTCCGGGGAGCTGTTTTTT.

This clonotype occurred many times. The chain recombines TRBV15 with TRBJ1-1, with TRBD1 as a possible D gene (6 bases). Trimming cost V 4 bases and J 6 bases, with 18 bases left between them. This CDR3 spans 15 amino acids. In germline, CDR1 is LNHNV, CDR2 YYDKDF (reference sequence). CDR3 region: CATSTLTGKYAEAFF. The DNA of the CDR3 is TGTGCCACCAGCACCTTAACAGGGAAGTATGCTGAAGCTTTCTTT.

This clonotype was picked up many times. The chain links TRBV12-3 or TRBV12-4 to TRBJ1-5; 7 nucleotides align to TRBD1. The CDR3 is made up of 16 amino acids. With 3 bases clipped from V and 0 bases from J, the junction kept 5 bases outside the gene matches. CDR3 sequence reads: CASSLSRGFSNQPQHF. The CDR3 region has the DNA TGTGCCAGCAGTTTGTCCAGGGGGTTTAGCAATCAGCCCCAGCATTTT.

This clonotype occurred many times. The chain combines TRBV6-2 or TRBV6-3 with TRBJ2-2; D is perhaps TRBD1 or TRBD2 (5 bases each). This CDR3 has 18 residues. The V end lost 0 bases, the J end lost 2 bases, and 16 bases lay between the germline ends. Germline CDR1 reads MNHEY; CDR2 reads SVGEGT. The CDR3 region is CASSYSRAGRQNTGELFF. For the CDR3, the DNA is TGTGCCAGCAGTTACTCGAGGGCAGGGCGACAAAACACCGGGGAGCTGTTTTTT.

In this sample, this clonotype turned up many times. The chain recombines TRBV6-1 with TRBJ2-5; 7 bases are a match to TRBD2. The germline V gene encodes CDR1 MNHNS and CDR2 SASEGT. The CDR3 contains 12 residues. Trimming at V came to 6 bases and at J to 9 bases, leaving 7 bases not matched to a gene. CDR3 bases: TGTGCCAGCAGCTTTTACGCGGGGGCCCAGTACTTC. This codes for CASSFYAGAQYF.

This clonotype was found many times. CDR3 in DNA: TGTGCCAGCCAAACCCTGCGGACAGGAGGATCAAGGGCTAATTCACCCCTCCACTTT. It is translated as CASQTLRTGGSRANSPLHF. The chain recombines TRBV6-2 or TRBV6-3 with TRBJ1-6; 7 positions match TRBD1. The CDR3 extends over 19 amino acids. Germline CDR1 reads MNHEY; CDR2 reads SVGEGT. V lost 8 bases to trimming and J lost 6 bases; unmatched junction nucleotides: 22.

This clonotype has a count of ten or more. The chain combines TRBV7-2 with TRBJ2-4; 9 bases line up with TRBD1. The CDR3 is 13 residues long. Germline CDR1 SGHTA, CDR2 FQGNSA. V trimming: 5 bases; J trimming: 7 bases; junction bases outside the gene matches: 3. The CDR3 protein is CASSQGTGNIQYF. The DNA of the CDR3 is TGTGCCAGCAGCCAAGGGACAGGGAACATTCAGTACTTC.

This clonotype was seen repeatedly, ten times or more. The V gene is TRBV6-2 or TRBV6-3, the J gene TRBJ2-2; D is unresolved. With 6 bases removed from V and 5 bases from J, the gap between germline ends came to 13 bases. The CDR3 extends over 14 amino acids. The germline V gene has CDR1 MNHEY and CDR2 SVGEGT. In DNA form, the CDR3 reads TGTGCCAGCAGAATGATAGAATTAACCGGGGAGCTGTTTTTT. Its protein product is CASRMIELTGELFF.

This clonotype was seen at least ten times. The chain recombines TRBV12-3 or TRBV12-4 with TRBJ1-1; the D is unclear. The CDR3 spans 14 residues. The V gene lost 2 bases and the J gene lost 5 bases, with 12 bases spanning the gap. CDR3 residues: CASSLFGSRTEAFF. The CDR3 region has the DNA TGTGCCAGCAGTTTATTCGGGTCGAGGACTGAAGCTTTCTTT.

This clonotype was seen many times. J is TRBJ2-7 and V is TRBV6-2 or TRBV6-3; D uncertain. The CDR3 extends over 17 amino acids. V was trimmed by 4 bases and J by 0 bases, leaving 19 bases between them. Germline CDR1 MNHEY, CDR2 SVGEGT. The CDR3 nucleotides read TGTGCCAGCAGTTCCTTGTCTGAAGCCAGTTCCTCCTACGAGCAGTACTTC. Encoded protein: CASSSLSEASSSYEQYF.

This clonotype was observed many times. Written as DNA, the CDR3 is TGTGCCAGTAAAGCCGCCAAGTACAACTATGGCTACACCTTC. Translated, it gives CASKAAKYNYGYTF. The genes are TRBV19 and TRBJ1-2; D is unclear. The length of the CDR3 is 14 residues. In germline, CDR1 is LNHDA, CDR2 SQIVND (reference sequence). The V and J ends lost 7 bases and 2 bases respectively, with 14 bases between them.

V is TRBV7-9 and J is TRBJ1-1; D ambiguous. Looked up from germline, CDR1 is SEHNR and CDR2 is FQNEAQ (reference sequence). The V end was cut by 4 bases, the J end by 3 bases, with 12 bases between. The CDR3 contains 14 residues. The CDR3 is CASSWSGEDTEAFF. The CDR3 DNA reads TGTGCCAGCAGCTGGTCCGGGGAGGACACTGAAGCTTTCTTT. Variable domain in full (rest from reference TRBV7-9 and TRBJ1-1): DTGVSQNPRHKITKRGQNVTFRCDPISEHNRLYWYRQTLGQGPEFLTYFQNEAQLEKSRLLSDRFSAERPKGSFSTLEIQRTEQGDSAMYLCASSWSGEDTEAFFGQGTRLTVV.

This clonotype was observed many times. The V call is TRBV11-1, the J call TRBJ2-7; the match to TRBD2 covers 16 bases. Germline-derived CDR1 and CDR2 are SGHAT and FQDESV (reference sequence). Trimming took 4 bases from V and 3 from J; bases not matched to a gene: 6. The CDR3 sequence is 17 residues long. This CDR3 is CASSSGTSGGERYEQYF. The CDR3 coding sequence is TGTGCCAGCAGCTCCGGGACTAGCGGGGGGGAGCGCTACGAGCAGTACTTC. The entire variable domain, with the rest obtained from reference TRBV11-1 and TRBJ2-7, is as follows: EAEVAQSPRYKITEKSQAVAFWCDPISGHATLYWYRQILGQGPELLVQFQDESVVDDSQLPKDRFSAERLKGVDSTLKIQPAELGDSAMYLCASSSGTSGGERYEQYFGPGTRLTVT.

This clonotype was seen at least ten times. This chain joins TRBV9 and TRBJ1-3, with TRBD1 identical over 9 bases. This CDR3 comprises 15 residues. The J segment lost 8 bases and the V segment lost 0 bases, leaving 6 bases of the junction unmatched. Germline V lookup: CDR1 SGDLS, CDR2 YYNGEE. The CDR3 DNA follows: TGTGCCAGCAGCGTAGTATCGGGACAGGGACACACCATATATTTT. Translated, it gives CASSVVSGQGHTIYF.

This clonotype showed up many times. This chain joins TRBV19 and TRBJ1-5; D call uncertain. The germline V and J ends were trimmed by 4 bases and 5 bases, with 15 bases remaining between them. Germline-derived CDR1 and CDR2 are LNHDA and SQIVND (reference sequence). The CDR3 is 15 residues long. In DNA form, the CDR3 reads TGTGCCAGTAGTAAGACGGAAGGTTGGTATCAGCCCCAGCATTTT. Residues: CASSKTEGWYQPQHF.

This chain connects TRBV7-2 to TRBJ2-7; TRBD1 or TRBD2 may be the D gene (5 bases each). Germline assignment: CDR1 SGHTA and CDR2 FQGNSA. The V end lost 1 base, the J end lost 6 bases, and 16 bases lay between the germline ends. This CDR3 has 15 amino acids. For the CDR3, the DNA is TGTGCCAGCAGCTTAGGATCGGTTCGGGGCGGCGAGCAGTACTTC. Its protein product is CASSLGSVRGGEQYF.

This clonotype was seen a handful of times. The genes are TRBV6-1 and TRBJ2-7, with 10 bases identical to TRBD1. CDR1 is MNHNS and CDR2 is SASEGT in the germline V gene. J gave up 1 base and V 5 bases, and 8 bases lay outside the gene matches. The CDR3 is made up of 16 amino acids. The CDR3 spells CASSPGQGSWSYEQYF. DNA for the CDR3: TGTGCCAGCAGTCCGGGACAGGGGAGCTGGTCCTACGAGCAGTACTTC.

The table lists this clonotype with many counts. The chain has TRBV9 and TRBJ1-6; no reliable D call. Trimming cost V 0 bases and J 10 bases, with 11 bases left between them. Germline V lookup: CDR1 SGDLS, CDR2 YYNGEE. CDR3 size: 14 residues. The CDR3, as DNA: TGTGCCAGCAGCGTAGCTGAAACGGGGTCACCCCTCCACTTT. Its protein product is CASSVAETGSPLHF.

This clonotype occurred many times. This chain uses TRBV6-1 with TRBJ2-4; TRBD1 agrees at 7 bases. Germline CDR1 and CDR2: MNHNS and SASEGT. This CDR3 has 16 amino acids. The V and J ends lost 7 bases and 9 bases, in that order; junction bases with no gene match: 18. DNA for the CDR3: TGTGCCAGCACCCACAGACCAGGGGGTGGCCGAGCCATTCAGTACTTC. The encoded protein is CASTHRPGGGRAIQYF.